This T cell receptor (beta chain) stems from a study of molecular identifiers for immune sequencing clone quantification. This clonotype was counted ten times or more. TCRdb redid the calling of the PCR reads with MiXCR, one entry per CDR3 protein. This table holds approximately 90,000 distinct CDR3 sequences, approximately 22% found once. The CDR3 spans 15 residues. The ends were cut back, 5 bases at V and 2 bases at J, with 16 bases in the middle. CDR1 and CDR2 from the germline V gene are SGHTA and FQGNSA. This receptor was identified in a human donor in good health. Some libraries in this study had Jurkat cell RNA spiked in. This chain connects TRBV7-2 to TRBJ2-7; maybe TRBD2 (5 bases). Sequenced input: naive CD8+ T cells from blood, with Jurkat cell RNA spiked in. Sample subset: FACS-sorted CD8+CD4-CCR7+CD45RA+ naive T cells. CDR3: CASSIDGNPPYEQYF. The DNA for the CDR3 is TGTGCCAGCAGCATTGACGGGAACCCCCCCTACGAGCAGTACTTC.